This T cell receptor (beta chain) came from a study of T cell responses to AZD1222 COVID-19 vaccine. The germline V and J ends were trimmed by 3 bases and 0 bases, with 9 bases remaining between them. The CDR3 spans 14 residues. Germline lookup yields CDR1 SGHKS and CDR2 YYEKEE (reference sequence). There are a few counts of this clone. Sequencing used immunoSEQ multiplex PCR; TCRdb keeps in-frame clones, though not all of them. The repertoire consists of some 86,000 clones, with 78% occurring once and the leading ten covering 20% to 25%. The clonotype originates from an adult in good health. The V gene is TRBV5-5, the J gene TRBJ1-2; tentatively, D is TRBD1 (6 bases). The sequenced sample was peripheral blood, obtained on day 0 of AZD1222 vaccination. CDR3 sequence: CASSWTAANYGYTF. The DNA of the CDR3 is TGTGCCAGCAGCTGGACAGCAGCTAACTATGGCTACACCTTC.